The 10 T cell receptor beta chains below come from one sample, sequenced in a study of T cell responses to AZD1222 COVID-19 vaccine. Profiling relied on immunoSEQ multiplex PCR, and the TCRdb table lists in-frame clones only, not all of them. The repertoire holds about 150,000 clones, approximately 91% seen once, with about 4% in the top ten. This sample comprised peripheral blood, obtained 28 days after the second AZD1222 dose. The receptor set was obtained from an adult who received the AZD1222 COVID-19 vaccine.

The chain is built from TRBV30 and TRBJ1-5, with D perhaps matching TRBD1 (5 bases). The germline V gene encodes CDR1 GTSNPN and CDR2 SVGIG (reference sequence). This CDR3 is built from 13 residues. V lost 3 bases and J lost 5, with 11 bases in between. The DNA of the CDR3 is TGTGCCTGGAGACCAGGGACCGATCAGCCCCAGCATTTT. Its translation is CAWRPGTDQPQHF.

The J gene is TRBJ2-5, the V gene TRBV19, with D unresolved. The V and J ends lost 5 bases and 4 bases respectively, with 8 bases between them. The CDR3 covers 12 residues. CDR1 is LNHDA and CDR2 is SQIVND in the germline V gene (reference sequence). DNA of the CDR3: TGTGCCAGTAGTCCGCCGGGAGAGACCCAGTACTTC. This gives the protein CASSPPGETQYF.

The V gene is TRBV19, the J gene TRBJ1-3; D is undetermined. CDR1 LNHDA and CDR2 SQIVND come from the germline V gene (reference sequence). There are 15 residues in the CDR3. Trimming shortened V by 6 bases and J by 1 base, and 13 bases separated the two germline ends. The CDR3 spells CASRMDLRSGNTIYF. CDR3 DNA: TGTGCCAGTAGGATGGATTTACGGTCTGGAAACACCATATATTTT.

The J gene is TRBJ2-1, the V gene TRBV7-2; 13 bases map to TRBD2. Germline V gene lookup returns CDR1 SGHTA and CDR2 FQGNSA. This CDR3 has 19 amino acids. Unmatched junction bases numbered 9, after V lost 4 bases and J lost 0 bases. This CDR3 is CASSWGLAGLMSSYNEQFF. In nucleotides, the CDR3 is TGTGCCAGCAGCTGGGGACTAGCGGGACTCATGAGCTCCTACAATGAGCAGTTCTTC.

CDR3: CASSSYEGGLVEAFF. The CDR3 region has the DNA TGCGCCAGCAGCTCTTACGAGGGGGGTCTGGTTGAAGCTTTCTTT. The chain couples TRBV5-1 to TRBJ1-1; TRBD1 is a possible D gene (6 bases). The germline V gene has CDR1 SGHRS and CDR2 YFSETQ. This CDR3 is 15 amino acids long. Trimming cost V 3 bases and J 7 bases, with 19 bases left between them.

V usage is TRBV6-5 and J usage is TRBJ2-7, with TRBD2 identical over 7 bases. CDR1 and CDR2 from the germline V gene are MNHEY and SVGAGI. V gave up 6 bases and J gave up 3 bases; unmatched junction bases: 5. This CDR3 comprises 13 residues. CDR3 coding DNA: TGTGCCAGCAGGGGGACTAATAACTACGAGCAGTACTTC. Protein: CASRGTNNYEQYF.

The CDR3 spells CASTLIPLEEKLFF. CDR3 coding DNA: TGTGCCAGCACCCTGATCCCTTTGGAAGAAAAACTGTTTTTT. This chain links TRBV7-2 with TRBJ1-4; D ambiguous. The CDR3 is made up of 14 amino acids. Germline assignment: CDR1 SGHTA and CDR2 FQGNSA. V was pared by 7 bases and J by 8 bases, with 17 bases between. Together with reference TRBV7-2 and TRBJ1-4, the CDR3 gives the full variable domain: GAGVSQSPSNKVTEKGKDVELRCDPISGHTALYWYRQSLGQGLEFLIYFQGNSAPDKSGLPSDRFSAERTGGSVSTLTIQRTQQEDSAVYLCASTLIPLEEKLFFGSGTQLSVL.

This clone has only one observation. The CDR3 DNA reads as TGTGCCAGCAGCCTCCGGGACAGCTACTCTGGAAACACCATATATTTT. It yields the protein CASSLRDSYSGNTIYF. The chain employs TRBV4-2 and TRBJ1-3, with TRBD1 matching over 7 bases. Germline assignment: CDR1 LGHNA and CDR2 YNFKEQ. CDR3 length: 16 residues. The J segment lost 0 bases and the V segment lost 4 bases, leaving 6 bases of the junction unmatched.

The CDR3 spells CATSDLGQADTQYF. As DNA, the CDR3 is TGTGCCACCAGTGATTTGGGCCAGGCAGATACGCAGTATTTT. The rearrangement links TRBV24-1 to TRBJ2-3; D unresolved. The CDR3 loop spans 14 amino acids. The V gene lost 0 bases and the J gene lost 4 bases, with 7 bases spanning the gap. Per the germline V gene, CDR1 is KGHDR and CDR2 is SFDVKD.

The chain has TRBV5-1 and TRBJ1-4; 7 positions match TRBD1. This CDR3 is built from 14 residues. V gave up 2 bases and J gave up 8 bases; unmatched junction bases: 6. Germline CDR1 reads SGHRS; CDR2 reads YFSETQ. The CDR3 DNA follows: TGCGCCAGCAGCTTTTTCGACAGGGAAGAAAAACTGTTTTTT. Protein: CASSFFDREEKLFF.